This T cell receptor (beta chain) stems from a study of T cell changes during pregnancy in multiple sclerosis. The CDR3 sequence is 13 residues long. The germline V gene encodes CDR1 LNHDA and CDR2 SQIVND (reference sequence). V lost 6 bases and J lost 6, with 14 bases in between. Clones were read by immunoSEQ multiplex PCR, and TCRdb kept only the in-frame ones, dropping some. Of 40,000 to 45,000 clones in the sample, around 92% are singletons; the top ten hold 1.3%. Sequences were obtained from peripheral blood. The chain combines TRBV19 with TRBJ1-2; D is possibly TRBD1 (6 bases). The sequence derives from a female donor with multiple sclerosis, enrolled in a pregnancy study. The CDR3 DNA sequence: TGTGCCAGTAGACGAACAGGGTTGGATGGCTACACCTTC. Its protein is CASRRTGLDGYTF.